This entry lists 22 T cell receptor beta chains sequenced from one sample in a study of blood T cell repertoires in COVID-19. TCRdb keeps only in-frame clones here, not all; method: immunoSEQ multiplex PCR. Of around 250,000 clones listed, roughly 80% are singletons. Sequences were obtained from peripheral blood. These receptor sequences come from a man between 60 and 70 years old who had recovered from COVID-19.

The V and J genes are TRBV24-1 and TRBJ2-5; 10 nucleotides agree with TRBD1. The CDR3 extends over 16 amino acids. Germline V gives CDR1 KGHDR, CDR2 SFDVKD. The V and J ends lost 4 bases and 5 bases, in that order; junction bases with no gene match: 9. The CDR3 DNA reads as TGTGCCACCAGTGAGCAGCCGGGACAGGGGAGGGAGACCCAGTACTTC. Its translation: CATSEQPGQGRETQYF.

The table lists this clone with a few counts. V gene TRBV5-8 combines with J gene TRBJ1-4; D not certain. V was pared by 2 bases and J by 4 bases, with 6 bases between. Germline assignment: CDR1 SGHTS and CDR2 YDEGEE. This CDR3 has 13 amino acids. The CDR3 sequence: CASSFGLNEKLFF. CDR3 DNA: TGTGCCAGCAGCTTTGGCCTTAATGAAAAACTGTTTTTT.

This chain links TRBV18 with TRBJ1-2, with 7 positions matching TRBD1. V shed 2 bases, J shed 5 bases, and the junction held 8 bases outside the gene matches. The V gene's germline CDR1 is KGHSH and CDR2 LQKENI. The CDR3 spans 15 residues. This CDR3 reads CASSPSAGRGYGYTF. As DNA, the CDR3 is TGTGCCAGCTCACCATCGGCCGGCAGGGGGTATGGCTACACCTTC.

On this clone: At one end the junction does not follow the germline gene, possibly because of a read error. This chain uses TRBV6-6 with TRBJ2-3, with TRBD1 matching 7 bases. There are 11 residues in the CDR3. Germline V lookup: CDR1 MNHNY, CDR2 SVGAGI (reference sequence). CDR3 in DNA: TGTGCCAGCAGTCCACGGGACAGAATCTTTTTT. Translation: CASSPRDRIFF.

V is TRBV4-1 and J is TRBJ2-5; TRBD1 matches 10 bases. Germline loops: CDR1 MGHRA, CDR2 YSYEKL. J lost 4 bases, V lost 0 bases, and 2 bases had no gene match. The CDR3 runs to 15 residues. CDR3 DNA sequence: TGCGCCAGCAGCCAAGACGGGACAGGGGTAGAGACCCAGTACTTC. Its translation is CASSQDGTGVETQYF.

In nucleotides, the CDR3 is TGTGCCAGTCGGACGGACAGGCAGCAGAATTCACCCCTCCACTTT. Its protein product is CASRTDRQQNSPLHF. The chain employs TRBV28 and TRBJ1-6, with TRBD1 identical over 7 bases. In germline, CDR1 is MDHEN, CDR2 SYDVKM. This CDR3 has 15 amino acids. With 9 bases clipped from V and 7 bases from J, the junction kept 12 bases outside the gene matches. Complete variable domain (other parts from reference TRBV28 and TRBJ1-6): DVKVTQSSRYLVKRTGEKVFLECVQDMDHENMFWYRQDPGLGLRLIYFSYDVKMKEKGDIPEGYSVSREKKERFSLILESASTNQTSMYLCASRTDRQQNSPLHFGNGTRLTVT.

The sample holds a few counts of this clone. The chain employs TRBV7-2 and TRBJ1-6; D unclear. Per the germline V gene, CDR1 is SGHTA and CDR2 is FQGNSA. This CDR3 has 15 residues. The V end lost 1 base, the J end lost 7 bases, and 11 bases lay between the germline ends. CDR3 DNA sequence: TGTGCCAGCAGCTTAGATTTGGCCAGAAATTCACCCCTCCACTTT. This translates into CASSLDLARNSPLHF. Full variable domain (missing parts from reference TRBV7-2 and TRBJ1-6): GAGVSQSPSNKVTEKGKDVELRCDPISGHTALYWYRQSLGQGLEFLIYFQGNSAPDKSGLPSDRFSAERTGGSVSTLTIQRTQQEDSAVYLCASSLDLARNSPLHFGNGTRLTVT.

In the case of this clone: This same CDR3 is encoded by further DNA sequences in the sample. The chain uses TRBV3-1 (or the pseudogene TRBV3-2) and TRBJ1-5; D is ambiguous. V was pared by 1 base and J by 6 bases, with 7 bases between. This CDR3 comprises 13 residues. Germline CDR1 LGHDT, CDR2 YNNKEL (reference sequence). Here the CDR3 reads CASSQARSQPQHF. The DNA of the CDR3 is TGTGCCAGCAGCCAAGCGAGGAGTCAGCCCCAGCATTTT.

The chain joins TRBV6-5 to TRBJ1-4, with TRBD1 as a possible D gene (6 bases). The CDR3 spans 16 residues. Germline V lookup: CDR1 MNHEY, CDR2 SVGAGI. Trimming pared 4 bases from V and 1 base from J, leaving 13 bases between. The CDR3 protein is CASSSPTDRTNEKLFF. CDR3 nucleotide sequence: TGTGCCAGCAGTTCTCCCACGGACAGAACTAATGAAAAACTGTTTTTT.

The table lists this clone with a few counts. V usage is TRBV4-1 and J usage is TRBJ2-5, with TRBD2 as a possible D gene (5 bases). The germline gives CDR1 MGHRA, CDR2 YSYEKL. Trimming took off 8 bases at V and 5 bases at J, with 18 bases between the two ends. CDR3 length equals 14 residues. The DNA of the CDR3 is TGCGCCAGCTCGCGCGGAGAGGGCCGCGAGACCCAGTACTTC. Translation gives CASSRGEGRETQYF.

This clone was seen only a few times. The chain has TRBV4-1 and TRBJ1-5; 9 bases align to TRBD1. With V trimmed by 4 bases and J by 0 bases, 19 bases remained unmatched. CDR1 is MGHRA and CDR2 is YSYEKL in the germline V gene. The CDR3 sequence is 21 residues long. DNA for the CDR3: TGCGCCAGCAGCCCAAGTGTCCCCGGGACAGGGTCATTTTATAGCAATCAGCCCCAGCATTTT. Protein product: CASSPSVPGTGSFYSNQPQHF.

The V and J genes are TRBV3-1 (or the pseudogene TRBV3-2) and TRBJ1-2; TRBD1 aligns across 9 bases. CDR3 length: 15 amino acids. The germline V gene encodes CDR1 LGHDT and CDR2 YNNKEL (reference sequence). V dropped 0 bases and J dropped 8; count of bases not matched to a gene: 7. In DNA, the CDR3 is TGTGCCAGCAGCCAAGAGCCACAGGGGGCTGGAGGCTACACCTTC. Its translation is CASSQEPQGAGGYTF.

In this sample, this clone turned up once. CDR3 loop: CASSHEPGQGRDTQYF. Here the CDR3 DNA reads TGTGCCAGCAGCCACGAACCTGGACAGGGAAGAGATACGCAGTATTTT. The chain joins TRBV3-1 (or the pseudogene TRBV3-2) to TRBJ2-3; 8 bases fit TRBD1. Germline V gene data show CDR1 as LGHDT and CDR2 as YNNKEL (reference sequence). The CDR3 runs to 16 residues. Trimming cost V 3 bases and J 5 bases; bases outside gene matches: 10.

The chain has TRBV7-6 and TRBJ2-1; D is perhaps TRBD2 (6 bases). The CDR3 has 15 amino acids. V was trimmed by 3 bases and J by 0 bases, leaving 9 bases between them. The germline gives CDR1 SGHVS, CDR2 FNYEAQ. The CDR3 is CASSFVGSSYNEQFF. For the CDR3, the DNA is TGTGCCAGCAGCTTTGTCGGGAGCTCCTACAATGAGCAGTTCTTC.

The rearrangement joins TRBV27 to TRBJ2-7; TRBD2 aligns across 10 bases. The junction had 8 bases not matched to a gene; V was cut back by 6 bases and J by 6 bases. The CDR3 length is 14 residues. Germline loops: CDR1 MNHEY, CDR2 SMNVEV (reference sequence). CDR3 coding DNA: TGTGCCAGCAGACGCCCGGGACTAGCGAGCGAGCAGTACTTC. This encodes CASRRPGLASEQYF.

This rearrangement joins TRBV30 to TRBJ2-7, with TRBD2 matching 11 bases. Trimming took 7 bases from V and 4 from J; bases not matched to a gene: 6. CDR3 length: 13 amino acids. The germline V gene encodes CDR1 GTSNPN and CDR2 SVGIG (reference sequence). The CDR3 coding sequence is TGTGCCTCGACTAGCGGGAATTCATACGAGCAGTACTTC. Translation gives CASTSGNSYEQYF.

V and J are TRBV6-5 and TRBJ1-2; TRBD1 matches at 8 bases. CDR3 length: 13 residues. V shed 0 bases, J shed 9 bases, and the junction held 3 bases outside the gene matches. From germline, CDR1 is MNHEY and CDR2 SVGAGI. As DNA, the CDR3 is TGTGCCAGCAGTTACTCACGGGACAGGAGCTACACCTTC. Translated: CASSYSRDRSYTF.

The CDR3, as DNA: TGTGCCAGCAGTGAAGGGAATCGAGCGACTAGCTCCTACGAGCAGTACTTC. Residues: CASSEGNRATSSYEQYF. The J gene is TRBJ2-7, the V gene TRBV6-1; tentative D call: TRBD2 (6 bases). The CDR3 spans 17 residues. With 1 base removed from V and 0 bases from J, the gap between germline ends came to 16 bases. The germline gives CDR1 MNHNS, CDR2 SASEGT.

This clone appeared once. The rearrangement uses TRBV5-1 and TRBJ1-1; 9 positions agree with TRBD1. CDR1 is SGHRS, CDR2 YFSETQ, per germline. The V and J ends lost 4 bases and 5 bases, in that order; junction bases with no gene match: 6. The CDR3 length is 14 residues. CDR3 DNA sequence: TGCGCCAGCAGCCCGGGACAGGGTGGGACTGAAGCTTTCTTT. Amino acids: CASSPGQGGTEAFF. The full variable domain, in which reference TRBV5-1 and TRBJ1-1 provide the parts outside the CDR3, is KAGVTQTPRYLIKTRGQQVTLSCSPISGHRSVSWYQQTPGQGLQFLFEYFSETQRNKGNFPGRFSGRQFSNSRSEMNVSTLELGDSALYLCASSPGQGGTEAFFGQGTRLTVV.

V gene TRBV19 combines with J gene TRBJ2-7; D uncertain. V was shortened by 4 bases and J by 3 bases, with 10 bases between the two germline ends. The germline V gene encodes CDR1 LNHDA and CDR2 SQIVND (reference sequence). The CDR3 has 13 amino acids. The CDR3 is CASSRASCYEQYF. The CDR3 region has the DNA TGTGCCAGTAGTAGGGCTTCCTGCTACGAGCAGTACTTC. Supplemented by reference TRBV19 and TRBJ2-7, the full variable domain reads DGGITQSPKYLFRKEGQNVTLSCEQNLNHDAMYWYRQDPGQGLRLIYYSQIVNDFQKGDIAEGYSVSREKKESFPLTVTSAQKNPTAFYLCASSRASCYEQYFGPGTRLTVT.

CDR3 region: CASSRSGGPTETQYF. The DNA of the CDR3 is TGTGCCAGCAGTCGGAGCGGGGGGCCGACGGAGACCCAGTACTTC. V usage is TRBV27 and J usage is TRBJ2-5, with 9 bases that match TRBD2. V gave up 5 bases and J gave up 5 bases; unmatched junction bases: 9. Germline CDR1 is MNHEY and CDR2 is SMNVEV (reference sequence). This CDR3 is built from 15 residues.

The V and J genes are TRBV19 and TRBJ1-5; a possible D gene is TRBD1 (5 bases). The CDR3 consists of 15 residues. The V and J ends lost 7 bases and 5 bases respectively, with 18 bases between them. Germline V gene lookup returns CDR1 LNHDA and CDR2 SQIVND (reference sequence). DNA of the CDR3: TGTGCCAGTACCCCCGGGGCAGGGAGGGATCAGCCCCAGCATTTT. Its protein is CASTPGAGRDQPQHF.